Below, 11 T cell receptor beta chains from the same sample are listed, as sequenced in a study of blood T cell repertoires in COVID-19. TCRdb's table, derived via immunoSEQ multiplex PCR, lists solely in-frame clones and lacks some. The data hold about 380,000 clones, with about 89% observed a single time. The sequenced sample consisted of PBMCs or T cells enriched from blood (not recorded which). The receptors here all came from a man aged 30-40 years who had recovered from COVID-19.

This chain joins TRBV20-1 and TRBJ2-7; D perhaps matches TRBD1 (6 bases). V lost 3 bases and J 2 bases, leaving 17 bases between the germline ends. Germline CDR1 reads DFQATT; CDR2 reads SNEGSKA (reference sequence). The CDR3 has 15 amino acids. The DNA of the CDR3 is TGCAGTGCTAGTACCATGACAGGAGGAACCTACGAGCAGTACTTC. It translates to CSASTMTGGTYEQYF.

The genes are TRBV7-9 and TRBJ2-5; 9 bases map to TRBD1. The CDR3 is 14 residues long. CDR1 and CDR2 (germline): SEHNR, FQNEAQ (reference sequence). V gave up 6 bases and J gave up 5 bases; unmatched junction bases: 7. CDR3 protein: CASSTTGGGETQYF. CDR3 nucleotide sequence: TGTGCCAGCAGTACCACAGGGGGCGGTGAGACCCAGTACTTC. The full variable domain, its missing parts supplied by reference TRBV7-9 and TRBJ2-5, is DTGVSQNPRHKITKRGQNVTFRCDPISEHNRLYWYRQTLGQGPEFLTYFQNEAQLEKSRLLSDRFSAERPKGSFSTLEIQRTEQGDSAMYLCASSTTGGGETQYFGPGTRLLVL.

This clone was detected only a few times. The chain combines TRBV5-1 with TRBJ2-1, with TRBD2 matching 7 bases. V was pared by 9 bases and J by 6 bases, with 12 bases of the junction left unmatched. CDR1 SGHRS and CDR2 YFSETQ come from the germline V gene. The CDR3 has 14 amino acids. Here the CDR3 reads CATKLSGTFNEQFF. CDR3 DNA sequence: TGCGCCACCAAACTCAGCGGGACCTTCAATGAGCAGTTCTTC.

V and J are TRBV6-6 and TRBJ1-2; the D gene is possibly TRBD1 (6 bases). The germline CDR1 and CDR2 sequences are MNHNY and SVGAGI (reference sequence). The CDR3 totals 14 residues. V shed 2 bases and J shed 2 bases, with 9 bases lying between them. Here the CDR3 reads CASSYPGQNYGYTF. The CDR3 nucleotides read TGTGCCAGCAGTTACCCCGGACAGAACTATGGCTACACCTTC.

This chain connects TRBV19 to TRBJ2-1, with TRBD1 matching over 11 bases. The CDR3 contains 15 residues. V was pared by 5 bases and J by 8 bases, with 8 bases of the junction left unmatched. Germline CDR1 and CDR2: LNHDA and SQIVND (reference sequence). The CDR3 region has the DNA TGTGCCAGTAGTCTAGGGACAGGGGGTTTCTATGAGCAGTTCTTC. It encodes CASSLGTGGFYEQFF.

The chain is built from TRBV5-1 and TRBJ1-2; weak D call: TRBD1 (5 bases). Germline-derived CDR1 and CDR2 are SGHRS and YFSETQ. This CDR3 has 13 residues. V lost 4 bases to trimming and J lost 7 bases, with 14 bases between them. The CDR3 coding sequence is TGCGCCAGCAGCGTACAGGATTTTTCTGGCTACACCTTC. This encodes CASSVQDFSGYTF.

The rearrangement uses TRBV19 and TRBJ2-5; D unclear. The CDR3 is 13 residues long. Trimming cost V 9 bases and J 4 bases, with 15 bases left between them. Germline CDR1 and CDR2: LNHDA and SQIVND (reference sequence). In nucleotides, the CDR3 is TGTGCCAGCGCCTCCCATCAGTTAGAGACCCAGTACTTC. Translation gives CASASHQLETQYF.

This clone has more than one count but fewer than ten. The chain combines TRBV24-1 with TRBJ2-3; D uncertain. V was shortened by 6 bases and J by 2 bases, with 8 bases between the two germline ends. In germline, CDR1 is KGHDR, CDR2 SFDVKD. The CDR3 extends over 13 amino acids. The CDR3: CATSQVATDTQYF. The CDR3 DNA reads as TGTGCCACCAGTCAGGTCGCCACAGATACGCAGTATTTT.

The J gene is TRBJ1-4, the V gene TRBV10-3, with D possibly being TRBD1 (5 bases). The CDR3 is made up of 15 amino acids. Trimming shortened V by 0 bases and J by 7 bases, and 12 bases separated the two germline ends. Germline values: CDR1 ENHRY, CDR2 SYGVKD. The CDR3 DNA sequence: TGTGCCATCAGTGAGTCGGGGGGAATGGGTGAAAAACTGTTTTTT. Translating gives CAISESGGMGEKLFF.

The chain joins TRBV3-1 (or the pseudogene TRBV3-2) to TRBJ1-5, with D possibly matching TRBD1 (5 bases). This CDR3 comprises 14 residues. Germline V CDR1 and CDR2: LGHDT, YNNKEL (reference sequence). V was trimmed by 4 bases and J by 7 bases, leaving 14 bases between them. The CDR3 bases are TGTGCCAGCAGCCCGCGCGGGGGGTCGCAGCCCCAGCATTTT. As protein: CASSPRGGSQPQHF.

The J gene is TRBJ1-2, the V gene TRBV11-2; 8 nucleotides align to TRBD1. Germline V gene data show CDR1 as SGHAT and CDR2 as FQNNGV. V lost 1 base, J lost 8 bases, and 6 bases stayed unmatched. This CDR3 has 14 amino acids. The CDR3 DNA reads as TGTGCCAGCAGCTTAGGGGAGGACAGGGTAGGCTACACCTTC. Its translation: CASSLGEDRVGYTF.